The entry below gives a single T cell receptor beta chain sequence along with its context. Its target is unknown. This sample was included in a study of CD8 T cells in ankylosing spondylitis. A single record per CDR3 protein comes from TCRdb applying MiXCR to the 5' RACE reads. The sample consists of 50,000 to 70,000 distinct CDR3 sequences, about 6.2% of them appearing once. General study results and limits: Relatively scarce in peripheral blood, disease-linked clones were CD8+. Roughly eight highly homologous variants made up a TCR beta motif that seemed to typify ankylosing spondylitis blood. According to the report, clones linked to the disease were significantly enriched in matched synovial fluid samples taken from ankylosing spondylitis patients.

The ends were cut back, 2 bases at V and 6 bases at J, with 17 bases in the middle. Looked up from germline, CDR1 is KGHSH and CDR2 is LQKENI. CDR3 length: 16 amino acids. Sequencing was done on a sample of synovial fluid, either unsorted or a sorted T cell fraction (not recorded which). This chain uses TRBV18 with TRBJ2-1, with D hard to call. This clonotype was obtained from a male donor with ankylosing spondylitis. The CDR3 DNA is TGTGCCAGCTCACCATTGATCTCCAGAGCTAGCAATGAGCAGTTCTTC. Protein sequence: CASSPLISRASNEQFF.